This TCR beta chain was obtained from a study of blood T cells in healthy people across ages. Combining a sample-barcoded 5' primer with a J-beta primer mix, a second PCR ran for roughly 7 to 11 cycles. TCRdb re-analysed the 5' RACE reads in MiXCR, keeping a single row per CDR3 protein. The table lists 700,000 or so distinct CDR3 sequences, 22% of them singletons. This clonotype was picked up many times. What it recognizes is unknown. CDR3 length equals 19 residues. V gave up 4 bases and J gave up 4 bases, with 28 bases separating them. CDR1 MGHRA and CDR2 YSYEKL come from the germline V gene. Study outcomes and limitations: TCR beta diversity, measured per million T cells, fell in a roughly linear way with age.

The specimen sequenced was blood. The genes are TRBV4-1 and TRBJ1-1; no reliable D call. The TCR sequence derives from a man between 65 and 85 years old in good health. DNA for the CDR3: TGCGCCAGCAGCCCCGCAATTCTACAGCGGTTGATGGAGGGCACTGAAGCTTTCTTT. Amino acid sequence: CASSPAILQRLMEGTEAFF.